Below are 3 T cell receptor beta chains sequenced from a single sample in a study of blood T cell repertoires in COVID-19. The method was immunoSEQ multiplex PCR; TCRdb's version includes in-frame clones alone and lacks a portion of them. This table has tens of thousands of clones, over 80% appearing once. Specimen: peripheral blood. These receptors were taken from a human donor in a cohort sampled during active COVID-19.

The chain uses TRBV5-6 and TRBJ2-3; possibly TRBD1 for D (5 bases). This CDR3 is built from 14 residues. V lost 1 base and J 1 base, leaving 7 bases between the germline ends. CDR1 is SGHDT, CDR2 YYEEEE, per germline. CDR3 residues: CASSLPRGTDTQYF. The CDR3 DNA reads as TGTGCCAGCAGCTTGCCCAGGGGCACAGATACGCAGTATTTT.

Only one count was recorded for this clone. The rearrangement links TRBV6-6 to TRBJ2-7, with a possible D match to TRBD2 (6 bases). Germline loops: CDR1 MNHNY, CDR2 SVGAGI (reference sequence). CDR3 length: 12 residues. The V gene lost 6 bases and the J gene lost 11 bases, with 17 bases spanning the gap. The CDR3 DNA is TGTGCCAGCAGCCAGGGACCGCGGGGAGAGTACTTC. Its translation: CASSQGPRGEYF.

The V gene is TRBV9, the J gene TRBJ2-5, with D perhaps matching TRBD1 (6 bases). CDR3 size: 14 residues. Trimming left V 0 bases short and J 5 bases short, with 11 bases between. CDR1 is SGDLS and CDR2 is YYNGEE in the germline V gene. This CDR3 is CASSVERQEETQYF. The CDR3 DNA reads TGTGCCAGCAGCGTAGAACGACAGGAGGAGACCCAGTACTTC.